These 18 T cell receptor beta chains were all obtained from the same sample, sequenced in a study of early T cells in non-severe SARS-CoV-2 infection. One entry per CDR3 protein, called by TCRdb with MiXCR from the 5' RACE reads. The sample contains about 71,000 distinct CDR3 sequences, roughly 15% of which appear only once. Sequenced material: whole blood. These receptors all come from an adult who was a healthcare worker with PCR-confirmed SARS-CoV-2 infection or an uninfected control (not recorded which).

This clonotype was recorded a few times. The genes are TRBV14 and TRBJ2-7, with a weak D call TRBD2 (5 bases). The CDR3 is 14 amino acids. Germline loops: CDR1 SGHDN, CDR2 FVKESK. V was shortened by 2 bases and J by 8 bases, with 16 bases between the two germline ends. The CDR3 sequence is CASSQTTQGGQQYF. The CDR3 DNA sequence: TGTGCCAGCAGCCAAACTACTCAAGGAGGCCAGCAGTACTTC.

The chain combines TRBV12-3 or TRBV12-4 with TRBJ2-3; D is uncertain. Trimming took off 5 bases at V and 3 bases at J, with 9 bases between the two ends. This CDR3 is built from 13 residues. The CDR3 loop reads CASSTPSTDTQYF. The CDR3 nucleotides read TGTGCCAGCAGTACCCCTTCAACAGATACGCAGTATTTT.

This clonotype was detected only a few times. V is TRBV5-1 and J is TRBJ1-1, with D hard to call. Trimming stripped 0 bases from V and 1 base from J, with 4 bases between. This CDR3 contains 13 residues. Germline lookup yields CDR1 SGHRS and CDR2 YFSETQ. DNA of the CDR3: TGCGCCAGCAGCTTGGTGACGAACACTGAAGCTTTCTTT. It encodes CASSLVTNTEAFF.

This clonotype was seen repeatedly, ten times or more. The rearrangement links TRBV13 to TRBJ2-3; 9 nucleotides match TRBD1. The CDR3 is 15 residues long. The J segment lost 0 bases and the V segment lost 5 bases, leaving 3 bases of the junction unmatched. Germline V gives CDR1 PRHDT, CDR2 FYEKMQ (reference sequence). CDR3 sequence (DNA): TGTGCCAGCAGCGGGGGACAGGGCAGCACAGATACGCAGTATTTT. Protein sequence: CASSGGQGSTDTQYF.

This clonotype has at least ten counts. The genes are TRBV4-3 and TRBJ2-1; the D gene is possibly TRBD1 (5 bases). V lost 3 bases, J lost 9 bases, and 18 bases lay in between. The germline gives CDR1 LGHNA, CDR2 YSLEER. The CDR3 runs 15 residues. The chain's CDR3 is CASSQEGPWTREQFF. CDR3 DNA: TGCGCCAGCAGCCAGGAAGGACCATGGACACGTGAGCAGTTCTTC.

This chain uses TRBV6-6 with TRBJ1-6; D gene uncertain. CDR1 MNHNY and CDR2 SVGAGI come from the germline V gene (reference sequence). This CDR3 has 16 residues. V gave up 2 bases and J gave up 9 bases, with 17 bases separating them. This chain's CDR3 is CASSYPLGGSPSPLHF. The CDR3 nucleotides are TGTGCCAGCAGTTACCCTCTTGGAGGGAGCCCTTCACCCCTCCACTTT.

This clonotype was seen only a few times. The chain couples TRBV27 to TRBJ2-7, with D tentatively TRBD1 (6 bases). CDR3 length: 13 residues. CDR1 and CDR2 (germline): MNHEY, SMNVEV (reference sequence). With 3 bases removed from V and 7 bases from J, the gap between germline ends came to 13 bases. CDR3 coding DNA: TGTGCCAGCAGTTTCTCATATGACAGGGAGCAGTACTTC. It codes for CASSFSYDREQYF.

This clonotype turned up a few times. The CDR3 DNA sequence: TGCACAACCCGATCTAGCACAGATACGCAGTATTTT. Protein sequence: CTTRSSTDTQYF. V usage is TRBV29-1 and J usage is TRBJ2-3; the D is unclear. The germline V gene has CDR1 SQVTM and CDR2 ANQGSEA. CDR3 length: 12 residues.

The V call is TRBV7-9, the J call TRBJ2-2; possible D gene TRBD1, 5 bases. The germline gives CDR1 SEHNR, CDR2 FQNEAQ (reference sequence). This CDR3 has 16 amino acids. The V end lost 8 bases, the J end lost 1 base, and 17 bases lay between the germline ends. CDR3 nucleotide sequence: TGTGCCAGCGCCCACCCTGGCAGGGTGAACACCGGGGAGCTGTTTTTT. Amino acids: CASAHPGRVNTGELFF. The entire variable domain, with the rest obtained from reference TRBV7-9 and TRBJ2-2, is as follows: DTGVSQNPRHKITKRGQNVTFRCDPISEHNRLYWYRQTLGQGPEFLTYFQNEAQLEKSRLLSDRFSAERPKGSFSTLEIQRTEQGDSAMYLCASAHPGRVNTGELFFGEGSRLTVL.

The rearrangement joins TRBV7-9 to TRBJ2-1; a possible D gene is TRBD2 (6 bases). V was cut by 5 bases and J by 2 bases, with 13 bases left in between. Looked up from germline, CDR1 is SEHNR and CDR2 is FQNEAQ (reference sequence). This CDR3 contains 15 residues. The CDR3 DNA reads TGTGCCAGCAGCCGCGGAGGGGCCGCCTACAATGAGCAGTTCTTC. Residues: CASSRGGAAYNEQFF.

A few counts support this clonotype. V gene TRBV2 combines with J gene TRBJ2-6; D may correspond to TRBD1 or TRBD2 (5 bases each). CDR3 length equals 16 residues. Trimming took 7 bases from V and 0 from J, leaving 13 bases between them. Germline V gene sequence: CDR1 SNHLY, CDR2 FYNNEI. DNA for the CDR3: TGTGCCAGCACTTGGGACGGCCACTCTGGGGCCAACGTCCTGACTTTC. Translated: CASTWDGHSGANVLTF.

The chain has TRBV9 and TRBJ2-7, with a tentative D call TRBD2 (5 bases). This CDR3 spans 15 amino acids. V lost 4 bases to trimming and J lost 2 bases, with 16 bases between them. The V gene's germline CDR1 is SGDLS and CDR2 YYNGEE. The CDR3 coding sequence is TGTGCCAGCAGCCCACGGAGCGGTCTTCCCTACGAGCAGTACTTC. Translating it yields CASSPRSGLPYEQYF.

J is TRBJ1-1 and V is TRBV12-3 or TRBV12-4; D is unresolved. Between the trimmed V and J ends, which lost 6 bases and 0 bases, there was a span of 8 bases. The CDR3 consists of 13 residues. In nucleotides, the CDR3 is TGTGCCAGCAGCCGCGGTCTGAACACTGAAGCTTTCTTT. Amino acid sequence: CASSRGLNTEAFF.

A few counts support this clonotype. The chain joins TRBV6-5 to TRBJ1-1, with TRBD1 identical over 9 bases. V gave up 5 bases and J gave up 2 bases; unmatched junction bases: 6. Germline-derived CDR1 and CDR2 are MNHEY and SVGAGI. The CDR3 is 15 residues long. The CDR3 nucleotides read TGTGCCAGCAGTAGGAACAGGGGGCTCAACACTGAAGCTTTCTTT. Residues: CASSRNRGLNTEAFF.

This clonotype was observed a few times. The chain recombines TRBV20-1 with TRBJ2-7; D ambiguous. The CDR3 runs 14 residues. Germline V gene data show CDR1 as DFQATT and CDR2 as SNEGSKA (reference sequence). The V end lost 5 bases, the J end lost 3 bases, and 17 bases lay between the germline ends. For the CDR3, the DNA is TGCAGTGCTTCTCCGGGTGGAACAGACTACGAGCAGTACTTC. As protein: CSASPGGTDYEQYF.

This clonotype occurred many times. The chain joins TRBV20-1 to TRBJ2-7; D unresolved. The germline V gene encodes CDR1 DFQATT and CDR2 SNEGSKA (reference sequence). The ends were cut back, 4 bases at V and 2 bases at J, with 12 bases in the middle. The CDR3 loop spans 13 amino acids. CDR3 sequence (DNA): TGCAGTGCTAATAGTAGACCTCCCTACGAGCAGTACTTC. Protein product: CSANSRPPYEQYF.

This clonotype was counted only a few times. The J gene is TRBJ2-1, the V gene TRBV2; tentative D call: TRBD1 (5 bases). The germline V gene encodes CDR1 SNHLY and CDR2 FYNNEI. Between the trimmed V and J ends, which lost 6 bases and 0 bases, there was a span of 15 bases. The CDR3 runs 16 residues. CDR3 sequence (DNA): TGTGCCAGCAGCCTTAGGGGCCCGAGCTCCTACAATGAGCAGTTCTTC. Protein sequence: CASSLRGPSSYNEQFF.

This clonotype was seen repeatedly, ten times or more. This chain joins TRBV5-6 and TRBJ2-5; 7 nucleotides align to TRBD2. The CDR3 is 14 residues long. V dropped 4 bases and J dropped 2; count of bases not matched to a gene: 5. Germline loops: CDR1 SGHDT, CDR2 YYEEEE. CDR3 in amino acids: CASSQGGWQETQYF. For the CDR3, the DNA is TGTGCCAGCAGCCAGGGAGGGTGGCAAGAGACCCAGTACTTC.